The T cell receptor (beta chain) described here comes from a study of beta chain features in type 1 diabetes. The wider study: Patients looked much like healthy donors when it came to age, gender and cell yields. Study-level results: Across patients, naive, central memory and Treg TCRB repertoires exhibited apparently greater similarity than was observed across healthy donors. People with Type 1 diabetes carried modestly yet significantly shorter TCRB CDR3s in all four CD4+ subsets.

This CDR3 spans 12 amino acids. The germline V gene has CDR1 MDHEN and CDR2 SYDVKM. Sequencing targeted expressed TCRB transcripts, as all isolated RNA had been reverse transcribed. TCRdb's table, derived via immunoSEQ multiplex PCR, lists solely in-frame clones and lacks some. The table records approximately 400,000 clones, over 13% of them present only once. This clone was observed a few times. The target antigen is unknown. This sequence originates from a woman in her late teens or twenties in good health. This chain links TRBV28 with TRBJ2-5, with 8 nucleotides matching TRBD2. The J call is doubtful: the DNA matches TRBJ2-7 better. Sequencing used naive CD4+ T cells from blood. The CDR3 nucleotides read TGTGCCAGCAGTTTGCGGGAGGACGAGCAGTACTTC. Protein product: CASSLREDEQYF.